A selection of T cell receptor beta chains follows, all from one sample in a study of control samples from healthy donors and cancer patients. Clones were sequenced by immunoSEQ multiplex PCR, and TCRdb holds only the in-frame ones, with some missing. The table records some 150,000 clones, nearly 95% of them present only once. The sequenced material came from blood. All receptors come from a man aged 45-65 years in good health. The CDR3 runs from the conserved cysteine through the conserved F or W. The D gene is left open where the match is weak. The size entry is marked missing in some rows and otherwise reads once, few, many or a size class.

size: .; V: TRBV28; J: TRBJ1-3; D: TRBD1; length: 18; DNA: TGTGCCAGCAGTTTATTAGGTAGGGACAGGGCCTCTGGAAACACCATATATTTT; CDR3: CASSLLGRDRASGNTIYF
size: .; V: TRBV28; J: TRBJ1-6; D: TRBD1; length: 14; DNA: TGTGCCAGCAGCCCTGAGGACAGGGTCTCACCCCTCCACTTT; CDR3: CASSPEDRVSPLHF
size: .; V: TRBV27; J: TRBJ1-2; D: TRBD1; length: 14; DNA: TGTGCCAGCAGTTTGACCCAGGGGGCCTTTGGCTACACCTTC; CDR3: CASSLTQGAFGYTF
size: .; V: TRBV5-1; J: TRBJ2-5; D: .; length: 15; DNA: TGCGCCAGCAGCTTGGTCGGGAACGACCAAGAGACCCAGTACTTC; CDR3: CASSLVGNDQETQYF
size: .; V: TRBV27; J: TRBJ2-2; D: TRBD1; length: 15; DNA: TGTGCCAGCAGGCCGGGACAGGGGACCACCGGGGAGCTGTTTTTT; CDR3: CASRPGQGTTGELFF
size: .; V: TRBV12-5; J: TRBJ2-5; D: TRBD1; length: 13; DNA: TGTGCTAGTGGTGGGGACAGTGAAGAGACCCAGTACTTC; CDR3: CASGGDSEETQYF
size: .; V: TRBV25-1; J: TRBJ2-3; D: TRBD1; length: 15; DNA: TGTGCCAGCAGTGAATCCCACAGGGGTGGCGATACGCAGTATTTT; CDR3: CASSESHRGGDTQYF
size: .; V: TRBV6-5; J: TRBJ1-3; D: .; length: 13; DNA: TGTGCCAGCAGACACAACTCTGGAAACACCATATATTTT; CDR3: CASRHNSGNTIYF
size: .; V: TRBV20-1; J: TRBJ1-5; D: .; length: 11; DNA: TGCAGTGCAGCCGTAAATCAGCCCCAGCATTTT; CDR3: CSAAVNQPQHF
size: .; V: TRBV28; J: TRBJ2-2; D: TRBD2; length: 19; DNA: TGTGCCAGCAGTTTACTTTTTACGGGAGGCCTCGCGAACACCGGGGAGCTGTTTTTT; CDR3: CASSLLFTGGLANTGELFF
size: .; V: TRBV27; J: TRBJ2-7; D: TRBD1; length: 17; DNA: TGTGCCAGCAGTTTAAAGAGAACCGGGACAGGACCCTACGAGCAGTACTTC; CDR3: CASSLKRTGTGPYEQYF
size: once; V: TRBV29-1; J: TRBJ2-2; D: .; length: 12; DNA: TGCAGCGCATCCCCGCTTCCCGGGGAGCTGTTTTTT; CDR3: CSASPLPGELFF
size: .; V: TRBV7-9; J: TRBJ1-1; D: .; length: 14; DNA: TGTGCCAGCAGCAGAGAGGGGGGTAGCACTGAAGCTTTCTTT; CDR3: CASSREGGSTEAFF
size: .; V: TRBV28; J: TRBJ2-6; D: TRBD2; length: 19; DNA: TGTGCCAGCAGTCCCCGACTAGCGGGAGGGTCCTCTGGGGCCAACGTCCTGACTTTC; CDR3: CASSPRLAGGSSGANVLTF
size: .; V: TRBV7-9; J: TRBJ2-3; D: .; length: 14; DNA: TGTGCCAGCAGCTTAGCCTCGGGATTCCTTACGCAGTATTTT; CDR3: CASSLASGFLTQYF
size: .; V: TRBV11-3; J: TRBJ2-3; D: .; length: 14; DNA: TGTGCCAGCAGCCGGGACGGAGTCACAGATACGCAGTATTTT; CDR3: CASSRDGVTDTQYF
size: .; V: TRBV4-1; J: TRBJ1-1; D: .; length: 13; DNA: TGCGCCAGCAGCCAAGGTGTCGGGACTGAAGCTTTCTTT; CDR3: CASSQGVGTEAFF
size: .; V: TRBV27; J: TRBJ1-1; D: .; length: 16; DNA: TGTGCCAGCAGTTTATCGTCAAGGTTGGGGAACACTGAAGCTTTCTTT; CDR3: CASSLSSRLGNTEAFF
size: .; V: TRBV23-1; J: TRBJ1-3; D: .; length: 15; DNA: TGCGCCAGCAGCGCGGTAGGCTCTACTGGAAACACCATATATTTT; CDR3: CASSAVGSTGNTIYF
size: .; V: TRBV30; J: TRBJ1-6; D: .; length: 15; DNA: TGTGCCTGGGGAGAAGTGAGCTCCTATAATTCACCCCTCCACTTT; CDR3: CAWGEVSSYNSPLHF
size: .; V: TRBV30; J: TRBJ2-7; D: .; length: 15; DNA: TGTGCCTGGAGTGGGGGGCTTTCCTTCTCCTACGAGCAGTACTTC; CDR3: CAWSGGLSFSYEQYF
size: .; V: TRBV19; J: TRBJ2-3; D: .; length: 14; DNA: TGTGCCAGTAGGACCAGCCCTAGCACAGATACGCAGTATTTT; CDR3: CASRTSPSTDTQYF
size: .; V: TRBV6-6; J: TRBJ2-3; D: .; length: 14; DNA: TGTGCCGGCCAGTATCAGGGGGGGACAGATACGCAGTATTTT; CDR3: CAGQYQGGTDTQYF
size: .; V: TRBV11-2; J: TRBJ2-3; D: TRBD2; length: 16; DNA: TGTGCCAGCAGCCCCGGACTAGCCCTCAGCACAGATACGCAGTATTTT; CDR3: CASSPGLALSTDTQYF
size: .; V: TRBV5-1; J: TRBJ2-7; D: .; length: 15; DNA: TGCGCCAGCAGCTTGGCCGAGTTTGGGCAGAACGAGCAGTACTTC; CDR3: CASSLAEFGQNEQYF
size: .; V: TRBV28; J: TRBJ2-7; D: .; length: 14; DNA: TGTGCCAGCAGTTTAAGCAGAAGCTCCTACGAGCAGTACTTC; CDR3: CASSLSRSSYEQYF
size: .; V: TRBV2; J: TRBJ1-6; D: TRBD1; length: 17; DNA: TGTGCCAGCAGTCGACAGGGTAGTAGACTTCATAATTCACCCCTCCACTTT; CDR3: CASSRQGSRLHNSPLHF
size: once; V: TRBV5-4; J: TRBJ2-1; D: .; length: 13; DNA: TGTGCCAGCAGCCTGGCACTCTACAATGAGCAGTTCTTC; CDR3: CASSLALYNEQFF
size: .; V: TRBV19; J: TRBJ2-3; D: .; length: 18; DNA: TGTGCCAGTAGTGCTCGGAGGGACAGTAGGGGCAGCACAGATACGCAGTATTTT; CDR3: CASSARRDSRGSTDTQYF